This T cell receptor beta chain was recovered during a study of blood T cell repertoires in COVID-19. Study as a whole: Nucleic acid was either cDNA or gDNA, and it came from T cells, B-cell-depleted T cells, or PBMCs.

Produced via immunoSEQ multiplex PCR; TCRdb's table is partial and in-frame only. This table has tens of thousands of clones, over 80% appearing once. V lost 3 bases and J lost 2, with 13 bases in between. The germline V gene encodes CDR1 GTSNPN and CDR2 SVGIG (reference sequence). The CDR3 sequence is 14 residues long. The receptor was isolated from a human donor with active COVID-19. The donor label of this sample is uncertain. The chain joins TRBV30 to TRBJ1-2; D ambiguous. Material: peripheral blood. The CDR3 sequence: CAWSPLTRNYGYTF. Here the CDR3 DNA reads TGTGCCTGGAGCCCCTTGACCAGGAACTATGGCTACACCTTC. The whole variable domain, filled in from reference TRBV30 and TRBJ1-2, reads SQTIHQWPATLVQPVGSPLSLECTVEGTSNPNLYWYRQAAGRGLQLLFYSVGIGQISSEVPQNLSASRPQDRQFILSSKKLLLSDSGFYLCAWSPLTRNYGYTFGSGTRLTVV.